This is a list of T cell receptor beta chains from one sample in a study of T cell responses to AZD1222 COVID-19 vaccine. The table came from immunoSEQ multiplex PCR; TCRdb's copy has only in-frame clones and leaves some out. Found here are under 200,000 clones, approximately 94% of them singletons; the top ten hold 0.6% to 0.7%. Sequenced material: peripheral blood, taken on day 0 of AZD1222 vaccination. These receptors were obtained from an adult in good health. The CDR3 runs from the conserved cysteine through the conserved F or W. A D gene is named only where the DNA matches it firmly. Not all rows give a size; the values are once, few, many and, for expanded clones, a class.

V gene	D gene	J gene	clone size	CDR3 length	CDR3 DNA	CDR3 protein
TRBV11-1	TRBD2	TRBJ2-2	-	14	TGTGCCAGCAGCTCGAGCGGGAGGGCCGGGGAGCTGTTTTTT	CASSSSGRAGELFF
TRBV5-6	-	TRBJ2-7	-	11	TGTGCCAGCAGCTTGTGGGGCGAGCAGTACTTC	CASSLWGEQYF
TRBV27	TRBD1	TRBJ2-2	-	18	TGTGCCAGCAGATGGACAGGGCGCGAGATTGCGAACACCGGGGAGCTGTTTTTT	CASRWTGREIANTGELFF
TRBV7-2	TRBD1	TRBJ1-1	-	15	TGTGCCAGCAGCCTCTTGGGACAGTCCTATGGTGAAGCTTTCTTT	CASSLLGQSYGEAFF
TRBV18	TRBD1	TRBJ1-4	-	17	TGTGCCAGCTCACTCGAGACACGACAGGGGGCGAGTGAAAAACTGTTTTTT	CASSLETRQGASEKLFF
TRBV27	-	TRBJ1-3	-	15	TGTGCCAGCAGTGAGGCAGCATACTCTGGAAACACCATATATTTT	CASSEAAYSGNTIYF
TRBV28	-	TRBJ1-2	-	13	TGTGCCAGCACGACCCAGGCTAACTATGGCTACACCTTC	CASTTQANYGYTF
TRBV19	-	TRBJ1-5	-	16	TGTGCCAGTAGCAGGGAGACCGTCTATAGCAATCAGCCCCAGCATTTT	CASSRETVYSNQPQHF
TRBV7-9	TRBD1	TRBJ2-3	-	15	TGTGCCAGCACCCTCGACAGGGCCACGAGAGATACGCAGTATTTT	CASTLDRATRDTQYF
TRBV6-5	-	TRBJ1-4	-	13	TGTGCCAGCAGTTCAGGGGATGGCGAAAAACTGTTTTTT	CASSSGDGEKLFF
TRBV29-1	TRBD2	TRBJ2-5	-	12	TGCAGCGTCGCCCCACGGGAGGGCACCCAGTACTTC	CSVAPREGTQYF
TRBV30	-	TRBJ2-7	-	13	TGTGCCTGGTCCACCGACGGTTCCTACGAGCAGTACTTC	CAWSTDGSYEQYF
TRBV18	-	TRBJ1-1	-	14	TGTGCCAGCTCCGGCTTTCCTATGAACACTGAAGCTTTCTTT	CASSGFPMNTEAFF
TRBV2	-	TRBJ1-5	once	13	TGTGCCAGCAGCCTTTATAGCAATCAGCCCCAGCATTTT	CASSLYSNQPQHF
TRBV18	-	TRBJ1-1	-	13	TGTGCCAGCTCACCACGAGGGGGTTCTGAAGCTTTCTTT	CASSPRGGSEAFF
TRBV29-1	-	TRBJ2-2	-	11	TGCAGCGGGGGGGCCACCGGGGAGCTGTTTTTT	CSGGATGELFF
TRBV6-5	-	TRBJ1-6	-	14	TGTGCCAGCAGTCCGGTATCCTATAATTCACCCCTCCACTTT	CASSPVSYNSPLHF
TRBV2	-	TRBJ1-2	-	12	TGTGCCAGCGGGGCACAGGACTATGGCTACACCTTC	CASGAQDYGYTF
TRBV5-1	-	TRBJ1-6	-	13	TGCGCCAGCAGCTTGGGGGATAATTCACCCCTCCACTTT	CASSLGDNSPLHF
TRBV19	-	TRBJ1-1	-	15	TGTGCCAGTAGTATAGATGGGGGACAGAACACTGAAGCTTTCTTT	CASSIDGGQNTEAFF
TRBV28	-	TRBJ1-5	once	13	TGTGCCAGCATGGTTGAAGGCAATCAGCCCCAGCATTTT	CASMVEGNQPQHF
TRBV28	-	TRBJ1-1	-	13	TGTGCCAGCAGTCTCCGCCCGGGCACTGAAGCTTTCTTT	CASSLRPGTEAFF
TRBV5-5	-	TRBJ2-1	-	16	TGTGCCAGCAGCTTGGGGCTAGATTGGTCCTACAATGAGCAGTTCTTC	CASSLGLDWSYNEQFF
TRBV4-1	-	TRBJ1-5	-	13	TGCGCCAGCAGCGAAGACAGAGCTCAGCCCCAGCATTTT	CASSEDRAQPQHF
TRBV18	-	TRBJ1-1	once	15	TGTGCCAGCTCACCACGGCAGGGCTCGGACACTGAAGCTTTCTTT	CASSPRQGSDTEAFF
TRBV2	-	TRBJ1-1	-	12	TGTGCCAGCAGTGGACTAGGCACTGAAGCTTTCTTT	CASSGLGTEAFF
TRBV20-1	-	TRBJ1-1	once	14	TGCAGTGCTAGTTGGGCAGGAGGGAACACTGAAGCTTTCTTT	CSASWAGGNTEAFF
TRBV5-4	TRBD1	TRBJ1-2	-	13	TGTGCCAGCAGCCTACCGGGACAGGGGGGCTACACCTTC	CASSLPGQGGYTF
TRBV27	-	TRBJ1-2	-	12	TGTGCCAGCAGGCCCGGGTTGGGGGGCTACACCTTC	CASRPGLGGYTF
TRBV6-6	-	TRBJ2-3	-	12	TGTGCCAGCAGTCCCGAGTTAAATACGCAGTATTTT	CASSPELNTQYF
TRBV27	-	TRBJ2-7	-	12	TGTGCCAGCACCTCTGAGAGGTACGAGCAGTACTTC	CASTSERYEQYF
TRBV6-5	-	TRBJ2-2	-	12	TGTGCCAGCAGTTACGGTCTAGGGGAGCTGTTTTTT	CASSYGLGELFF
TRBV19	-	TRBJ2-1	-	15	TGTGCCAGTAGTATAGCGGAACTTGAGGGGAGGGAGCAGTTCTTC	CASSIAELEGREQFF
TRBV29-1	-	TRBJ1-1	once	11	TGCAGCGTTGAGGAGTGGCGGGGGGCTTTCTTT	CSVEEWRGAFF
TRBV29-1	-	TRBJ1-2	-	15	TGCAGGCAGGGTCCAGGACGGAGCTTTAGCTATGGCTACACCTTC	CRQGPGRSFSYGYTF
TRBV3-1/TRBV3-2	-	TRBJ1-1	-	13	TGTGCCAGCAGCCAAGAAGGAGGGACTGAAGCTTTCTTT	CASSQEGGTEAFF
TRBV6-2/TRBV6-3	-	TRBJ2-2	once	17	TGTGCCAGCAGTTACCTACAGGGTGGCGAGAACACCGGGGAGCTGTTTTTT	CASSYLQGGENTGELFF
TRBV2	-	TRBJ2-1	-	15	TGTGCCAGCAGTGAACCGGGACCCTCCTACAATGAGCAGTTCTTC	CASSEPGPSYNEQFF
TRBV6-1	TRBD1	TRBJ1-5	-	15	TGTGCCAGCAGTGACCTGACAGGGTGGACTCAGCCCCAGCATTTT	CASSDLTGWTQPQHF
TRBV4-2	-	TRBJ1-2	-	14	TGTGCCAGCAGCCAAGAAGACGGGGGCTATGGCTACACCTTC	CASSQEDGGYGYTF
TRBV18	-	TRBJ1-1	-	21	TGTGCCAGCTCACCATCCATCCTAAAAGGGTACGGACTCCATGGGAAACCTGAAGCTTTCTTT	CASSPSILKGYGLHGKPEAFF
TRBV11-2	-	TRBJ1-3	-	18	TGTGCCAGCAGCTTACAGCTCTTCTCGGACAGCTCTGGAAACACCATATATTTT	CASSLQLFSDSSGNTIYF
TRBV18	TRBD1	TRBJ1-5	-	14	TGTGCCAGCTCACCACAAACAGGGGATCAGCCCCAGCATTTT	CASSPQTGDQPQHF
TRBV28	-	TRBJ2-7	-	18	TGTGCCAGCATTCCTTACCCGGGCAGTCTCAAGGGCTCCTACGAGCAGTACTTC	CASIPYPGSLKGSYEQYF
TRBV2	-	TRBJ1-2	-	13	TGTGCCAGCAGTGACAGGGTTAACTATGGCTACACCTTC	CASSDRVNYGYTF
TRBV9	-	TRBJ1-1	-	14	TGTGCCAGCAGAAGGGAGCCTTCCGAAACTGAAGCTTTCTTT	CASRREPSETEAFF
TRBV5-8	-	TRBJ1-3	-	15	TGTGCCAGCAGCTTGGGGCTGCCCTCTGGAAACACCATATATTTT	CASSLGLPSGNTIYF
TRBV3-1/TRBV3-2	-	TRBJ1-1	-	16	TGTGCCAGCAGCCGCCAGGGGCGAGTGAGGAACACTGAAGCTTTCTTT	CASSRQGRVRNTEAFF
TRBV5-4	TRBD2	TRBJ2-1	-	16	TGTGCCAGCAGCCCCTCCGGGACTAGCGGGTACAATGAGCAGTTCTTC	CASSPSGTSGYNEQFF